Presented here are 3 T cell receptor beta chains from one specimen sequenced in a study of Graves' ophthalmopathy and Graves' hyperthyroidism. RNA transcripts were the template, and TCR beta CDR3 regions were amplified from them. HTBI primers were used in a first-round RT-PCR, which preceded a second-round multiplex PCR. MiXCR, run by TCRdb on the multiplex PCR reads, gives a single entry per CDR3 protein. The table has 680,000 or so distinct CDR3 sequences, roughly 20% seen once; the top ten hold approximately 6.9%. The sample comprised peripheral blood. These receptors all come from a woman under 30 with stable Graves' hyperthyroidism. Some clones in this sample may be carry-over from other donors' samples.

This chain links TRBV11-2 with TRBJ2-5; 8 bases are shared with TRBD2. Trimming took 5 bases from V and 5 from J; bases not matched to a gene: 7. From germline, CDR1 is SGHAT and CDR2 FQNNGV. The CDR3 contains 14 residues. The CDR3 sequence: CASSPTGLVETQYF. CDR3 DNA sequence: TGTGCCAGCAGCCCAACGGGACTAGTCGAGACCCAGTACTTC.

The chain joins TRBV29-1 to TRBJ1-1; D is possibly TRBD1 (6 bases). V shed 8 bases and J shed 4 bases, with 8 bases lying between them. Germline-derived CDR1 and CDR2 are SQVTM and ANQGSEA. This CDR3 spans 10 amino acids. CDR3 DNA sequence: TGCAGCTTCAGGGGCACTGAAGCTTTCTTT. This codes for CSFRGTEAFF.

The V and J genes are TRBV12-3 or TRBV12-4 and TRBJ1-1; no clear D gene. The germline V and J ends were trimmed by 3 bases and 5 bases, with 10 bases remaining between them. The CDR3 spans 13 residues. CDR3 nucleotide sequence: TGTGCCAGCAGTTTGTTTTGGGAAACTGAAGCTTTCTTT. Residues: CASSLFWETEAFF.